This T cell receptor (beta chain) is from a study of patients and donors after allogeneic stem cell transplantation. The germline V and J ends were trimmed by 1 base and 4 bases, with 16 bases remaining between them. The CDR3 extends over 16 amino acids. TCRdb fed the RT-PCR reads into MiXCR, producing one record per CDR3 protein. The sample lists about 16,000 distinct CDR3 sequences; 25% to 30% were seen once. This clonotype has a handful of counts. Sequenced input: blood, either unsorted or a sorted T cell fraction (not recorded which). This chain links TRBV12-3 or TRBV12-4 with TRBJ1-1, with D tentatively TRBD1 (5 bases). This clonotype was sampled from a human donor who was either an allogeneic HSCT recipient or a stem cell or donor lymphocyte infusion donor (not recorded which). It is not recorded whose cells these are; they may come from a transplant donor. This CDR3 is CASSLVFGGRSTEAFF. CDR3 bases: TGTGCCAGCAGTTTAGTGTTCGGGGGGAGGAGCACTGAAGCTTTCTTT.